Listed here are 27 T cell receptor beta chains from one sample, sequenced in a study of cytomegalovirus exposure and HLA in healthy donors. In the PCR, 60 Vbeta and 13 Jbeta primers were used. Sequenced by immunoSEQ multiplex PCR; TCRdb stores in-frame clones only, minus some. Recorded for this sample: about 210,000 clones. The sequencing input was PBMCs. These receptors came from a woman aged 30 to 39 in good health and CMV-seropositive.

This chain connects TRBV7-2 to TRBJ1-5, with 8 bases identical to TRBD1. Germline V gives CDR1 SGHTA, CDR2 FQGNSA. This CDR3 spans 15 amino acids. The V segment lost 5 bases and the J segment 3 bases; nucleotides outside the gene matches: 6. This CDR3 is CASSPGQGANQPQHF. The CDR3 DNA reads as TGTGCCAGCAGCCCAGGACAGGGTGCCAATCAGCCCCAGCATTTT.

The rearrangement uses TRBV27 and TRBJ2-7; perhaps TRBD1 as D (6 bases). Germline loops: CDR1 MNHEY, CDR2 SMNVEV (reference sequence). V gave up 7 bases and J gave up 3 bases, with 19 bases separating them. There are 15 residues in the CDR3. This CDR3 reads CASTPIPTGFYEQYF. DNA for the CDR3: TGTGCCAGCACTCCTATCCCCACAGGGTTCTACGAGCAGTACTTC.

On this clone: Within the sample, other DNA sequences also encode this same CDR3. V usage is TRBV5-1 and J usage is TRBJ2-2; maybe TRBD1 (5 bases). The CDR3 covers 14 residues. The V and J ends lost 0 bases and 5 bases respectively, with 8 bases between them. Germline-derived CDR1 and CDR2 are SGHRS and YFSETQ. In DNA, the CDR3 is TGCGCCAGCAGCTTGGCCAGGGAAACCGGGGAGCTGTTTTTT. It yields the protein CASSLARETGELFF.

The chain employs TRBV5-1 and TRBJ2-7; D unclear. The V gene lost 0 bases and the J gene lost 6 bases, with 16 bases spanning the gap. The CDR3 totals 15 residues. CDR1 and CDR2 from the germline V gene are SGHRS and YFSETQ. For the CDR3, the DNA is TGCGCCAGCAGCTTGGCCTCCCCTCCGTCGAGCGAGCAGTACTTC. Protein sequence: CASSLASPPSSEQYF.

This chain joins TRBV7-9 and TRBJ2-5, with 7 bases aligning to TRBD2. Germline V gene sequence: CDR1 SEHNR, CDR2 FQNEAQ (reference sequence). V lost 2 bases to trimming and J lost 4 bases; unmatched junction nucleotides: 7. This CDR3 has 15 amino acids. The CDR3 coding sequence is TGTGCCAGCAGCTTAACGGGTACGGGGGGAGAGACCCAGTACTTC. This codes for CASSLTGTGGETQYF.

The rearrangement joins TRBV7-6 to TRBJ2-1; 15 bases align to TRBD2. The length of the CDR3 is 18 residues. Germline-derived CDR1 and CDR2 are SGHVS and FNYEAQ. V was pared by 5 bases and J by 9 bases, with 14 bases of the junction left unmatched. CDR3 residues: CASSTDWTSGGAEGEQFF. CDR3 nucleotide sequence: TGTGCCAGCAGCACCGACTGGACTAGCGGGGGGGCCGAGGGTGAGCAGTTCTTC.

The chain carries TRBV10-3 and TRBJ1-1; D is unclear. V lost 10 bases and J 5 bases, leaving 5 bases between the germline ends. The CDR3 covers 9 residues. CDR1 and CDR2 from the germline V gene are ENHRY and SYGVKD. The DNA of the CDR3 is TGTGCCAGCGGGACTGAAGCTTTCTTT. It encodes CASGTEAFF.

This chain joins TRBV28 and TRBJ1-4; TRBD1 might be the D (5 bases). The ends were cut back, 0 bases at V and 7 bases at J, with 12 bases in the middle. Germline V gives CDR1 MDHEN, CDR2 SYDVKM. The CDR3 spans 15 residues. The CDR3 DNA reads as TGTGCCAGCAGTTTATGGACTCCCGGGGGTGAAAAACTGTTTTTT. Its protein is CASSLWTPGGEKLFF.

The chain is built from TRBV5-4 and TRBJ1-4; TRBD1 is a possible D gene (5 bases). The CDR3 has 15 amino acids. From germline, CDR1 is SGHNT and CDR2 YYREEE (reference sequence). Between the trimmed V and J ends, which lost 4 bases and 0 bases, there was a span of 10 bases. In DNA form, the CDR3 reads TGTGCCAGCAGCCTTGACAGTGCAACTAATGAAAAACTGTTTTTT. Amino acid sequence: CASSLDSATNEKLFF. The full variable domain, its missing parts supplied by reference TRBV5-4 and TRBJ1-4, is ETGVTQSPTHLIKTRGQQVTLRCSSQSGHNTVSWYQQALGQGPQFIFQYYREEENGRGNFPPRFSGLQFPNYSSELNVNALELDDSALYLCASSLDSATNEKLFFGSGTQLSVL.

CDR3 in DNA: TGTGCCAGCAGTCCGACAGGGGGGTACCAAGAGACCCAGTACTTC. Its translation is CASSPTGGYQETQYF. The V gene is TRBV6-5, the J gene TRBJ2-5, with 9 nucleotides matching TRBD1. The CDR3 length is 15 residues. J was trimmed by 0 bases and V by 5 bases; bases with no gene match: 4. Germline assignment: CDR1 MNHEY and CDR2 SVGAGI.

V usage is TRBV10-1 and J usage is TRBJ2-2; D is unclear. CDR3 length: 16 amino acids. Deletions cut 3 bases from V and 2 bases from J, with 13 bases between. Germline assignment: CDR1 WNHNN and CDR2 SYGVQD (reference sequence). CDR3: CASSDPGRFNTGELFF. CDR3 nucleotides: TGCGCCAGCAGTGATCCAGGCCGGTTCAACACCGGGGAGCTGTTTTTT.

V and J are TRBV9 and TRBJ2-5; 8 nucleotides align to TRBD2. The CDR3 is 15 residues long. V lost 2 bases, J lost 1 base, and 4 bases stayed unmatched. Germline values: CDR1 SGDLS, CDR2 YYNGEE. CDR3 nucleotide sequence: TGTGCCAGCAGCGTTAGCGGGAACTCCCAAGAGACCCAGTACTTC. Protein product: CASSVSGNSQETQYF.

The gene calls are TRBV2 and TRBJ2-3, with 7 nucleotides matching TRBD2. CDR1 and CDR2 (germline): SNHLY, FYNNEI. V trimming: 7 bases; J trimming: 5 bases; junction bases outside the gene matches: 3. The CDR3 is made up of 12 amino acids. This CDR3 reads CASKRGIDTQYF. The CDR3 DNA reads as TGTGCCAGCAAGCGGGGTATAGATACGCAGTATTTT.

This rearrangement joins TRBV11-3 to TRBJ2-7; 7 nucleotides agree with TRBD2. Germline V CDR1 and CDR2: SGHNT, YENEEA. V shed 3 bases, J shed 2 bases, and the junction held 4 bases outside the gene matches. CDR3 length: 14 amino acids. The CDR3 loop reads CASSLSGTTYEQYF. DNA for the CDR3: TGTGCCAGCAGCTTGTCAGGGACTACCTACGAGCAGTACTTC.

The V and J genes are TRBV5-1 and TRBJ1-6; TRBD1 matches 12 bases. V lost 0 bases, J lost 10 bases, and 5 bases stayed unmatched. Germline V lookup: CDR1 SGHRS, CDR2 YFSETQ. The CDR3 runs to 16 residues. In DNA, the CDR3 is TGCGCCAGCAGCTTGGCCGGGACAGGGGGCACGTCACCCCTCCACTTT. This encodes CASSLAGTGGTSPLHF.

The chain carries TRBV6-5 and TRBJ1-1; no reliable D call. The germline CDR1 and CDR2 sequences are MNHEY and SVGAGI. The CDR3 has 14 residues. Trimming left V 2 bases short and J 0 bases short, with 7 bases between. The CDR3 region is CASSYRVMNTEAFF. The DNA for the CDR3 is TGTGCCAGCAGTTACCGGGTCATGAACACTGAAGCTTTCTTT.

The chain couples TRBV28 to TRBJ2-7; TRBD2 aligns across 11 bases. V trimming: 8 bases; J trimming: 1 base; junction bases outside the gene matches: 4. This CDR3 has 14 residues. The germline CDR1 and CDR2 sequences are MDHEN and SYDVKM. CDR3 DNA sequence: TGTGCCAGCGGGACTAGCGGAGATTCCTACGAGCAGTACTTC. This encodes CASGTSGDSYEQYF.

CDR3 region: CASSSMAGVVGELFF. The CDR3 DNA sequence: TGTGCCAGCAGCTCTATGGCGGGAGTGGTCGGGGAGCTGTTTTTT. The V gene is TRBV7-9, the J gene TRBJ2-2, with 7 bases aligning to TRBD2. Germline trimming cut 4 bases from V and 7 bases from J; bases unmatched to any gene: 9. The germline CDR1 and CDR2 sequences are SEHNR and FQNEAQ (reference sequence). The CDR3 runs 15 residues. Combining the CDR3 with reference TRBV7-9 and TRBJ2-2 gives the whole variable domain DTGVSQNPRHKITKRGQNVTFRCDPISEHNRLYWYRQTLGQGPEFLTYFQNEAQLEKSRLLSDRFSAERPKGSFSTLEIQRTEQGDSAMYLCASSSMAGVVGELFFGEGSRLTVL.

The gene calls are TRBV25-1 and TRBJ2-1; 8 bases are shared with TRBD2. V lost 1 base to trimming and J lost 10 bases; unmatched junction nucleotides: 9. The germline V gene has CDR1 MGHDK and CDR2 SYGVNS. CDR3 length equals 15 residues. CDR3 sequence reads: CASSESQRGRGEQFF. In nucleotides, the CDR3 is TGTGCCAGCAGTGAATCCCAGCGGGGGCGGGGGGAGCAGTTCTTC. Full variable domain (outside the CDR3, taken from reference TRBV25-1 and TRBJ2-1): EADIYQTPRYLVIGTGKKITLECSQTMGHDKMYWYQQDPGMELHLIHYSYGVNSTEKGDLSSESTVSRIRTEHFPLTLESARPSHTSQYLCASSESQRGRGEQFFGPGTRLTVL.

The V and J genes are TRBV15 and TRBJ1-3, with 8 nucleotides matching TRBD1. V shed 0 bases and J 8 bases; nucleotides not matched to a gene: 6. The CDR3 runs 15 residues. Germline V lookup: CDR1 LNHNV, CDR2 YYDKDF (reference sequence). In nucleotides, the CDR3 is TGTGCCACCAGCAGAGATGGGCAGGGGGCGGACACCATATATTTT. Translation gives CATSRDGQGADTIYF.

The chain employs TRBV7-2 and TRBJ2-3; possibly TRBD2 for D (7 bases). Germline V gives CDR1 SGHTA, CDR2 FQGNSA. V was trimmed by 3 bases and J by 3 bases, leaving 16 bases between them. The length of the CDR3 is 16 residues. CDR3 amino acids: CASSFAGRRGTDTQYF. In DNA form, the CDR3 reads TGTGCCAGCAGCTTTGCCGGGAGGAGGGGGACAGATACGCAGTATTTT. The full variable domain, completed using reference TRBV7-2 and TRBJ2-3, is GAGVSQSPSNKVTEKGKDVELRCDPISGHTALYWYRQSLGQGLEFLIYFQGNSAPDKSGLPSDRFSAERTGGSVSTLTIQRTQQEDSAVYLCASSFAGRRGTDTQYFGPGTRLTVL.

The CDR3 region is CASSLVWLAGFYNEQFF. DNA of the CDR3: TGTGCCAGCAGCTTAGTGTGGCTAGCGGGGTTCTACAATGAGCAGTTCTTC. The chain uses TRBV7-2 and TRBJ2-1; 9 bases agree with TRBD2. V gave up 1 base and J gave up 3 bases; unmatched junction bases: 7. The CDR3 spans 17 residues. Per the germline V gene, CDR1 is SGHTA and CDR2 is FQGNSA. The variable domain in full, with the rest retrieved from reference TRBV7-2 and TRBJ2-1, is GAGVSQSPSNKVTEKGKDVELRCDPISGHTALYWYRQSLGQGLEFLIYFQGNSAPDKSGLPSDRFSAERTGGSVSTLTIQRTQQEDSAVYLCASSLVWLAGFYNEQFFGPGTRLTVL.

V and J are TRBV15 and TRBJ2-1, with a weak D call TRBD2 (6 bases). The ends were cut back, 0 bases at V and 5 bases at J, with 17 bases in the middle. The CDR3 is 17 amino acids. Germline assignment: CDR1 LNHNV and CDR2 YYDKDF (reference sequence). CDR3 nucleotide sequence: TGTGCCACCAGCAGAGATCAACTCAGCGGGTACCACAATGAGCAGTTCTTC. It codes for CATSRDQLSGYHNEQFF.

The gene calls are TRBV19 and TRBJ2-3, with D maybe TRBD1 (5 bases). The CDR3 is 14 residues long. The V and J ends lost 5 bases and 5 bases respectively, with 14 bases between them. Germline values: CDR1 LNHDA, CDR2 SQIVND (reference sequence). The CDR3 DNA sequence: TGTGCCAGTAGTCGCGCAGGGATCAAAGATACGCAGTATTTT. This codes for CASSRAGIKDTQYF.

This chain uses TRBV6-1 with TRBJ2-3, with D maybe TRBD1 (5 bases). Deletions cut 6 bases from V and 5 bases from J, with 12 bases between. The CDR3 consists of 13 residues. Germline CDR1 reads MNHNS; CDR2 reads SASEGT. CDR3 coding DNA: TGTGCCAGCAGCAGGGATGGAATAGATACGCAGTATTTT. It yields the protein CASSRDGIDTQYF.

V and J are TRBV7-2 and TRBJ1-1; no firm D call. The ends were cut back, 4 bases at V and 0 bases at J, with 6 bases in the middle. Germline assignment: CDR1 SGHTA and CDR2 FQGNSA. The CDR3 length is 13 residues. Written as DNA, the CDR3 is TGTGCCAGCAGCTCCGGGTTGAACACTGAAGCTTTCTTT. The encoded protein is CASSSGLNTEAFF.

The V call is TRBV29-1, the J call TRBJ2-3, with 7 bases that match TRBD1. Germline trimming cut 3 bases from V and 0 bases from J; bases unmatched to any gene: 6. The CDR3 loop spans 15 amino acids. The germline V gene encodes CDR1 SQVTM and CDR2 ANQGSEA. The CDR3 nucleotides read TGCAGCGTTGACAGACAGGGAATTAGCACAGATACGCAGTATTTT. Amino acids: CSVDRQGISTDTQYF.